The sample holds a few counts of the clone carrying this T cell receptor beta chain. Each cDNA held unique molecular identifiers, and template switching gave it a universal primer site. TCRdb reprocessed the 5' RACE reads via MiXCR and lists one record per CDR3 protein. The data show just over 500,000 distinct CDR3 sequences, approximately 22% seen once. The data originate from a study of identical twins. All donors were healthy Caucasians. Germline V gives CDR1 LGHNA, CDR2 YNFKEQ. The CDR3 covers 16 residues. V gave up 0 bases and J gave up 2 bases; unmatched junction bases: 4. These same records also appear under a second study, on T cells expressing NK-cell markers.

The receptor was derived from a woman aged 18-30 years in good health. The sequenced sample was CD4+ T cells sorted from blood. The rearrangement joins TRBV4-2 to TRBJ2-1; 7 nucleotides align to TRBD2. CDR3 in amino acids: CASSQDPGTTYNEQFF. DNA of the CDR3: TGTGCCAGCAGCCAAGATCCCGGGACTACCTACAATGAGCAGTTCTTC.